The 2 T cell receptor beta chains listed next were all sequenced from one sample in a study of cytomegalovirus exposure and HLA in healthy donors. Primers included in the PCR were 60 Vbeta and 13 Jbeta primers. Clones were sequenced by immunoSEQ multiplex PCR, and TCRdb holds only the in-frame ones, with some missing. This sample's clone table lists 30,000 to 35,000 clones. Material for sequencing was PBMCs. The receptors come from a woman aged 40 to 50 in good health and CMV-seropositive.

The V gene is TRBV4-3, the J gene TRBJ2-3; 9 bases are shared with TRBD2. Germline CDR1 is LGHNA and CDR2 is YSLEER. The CDR3 runs 15 residues. Unmatched junction bases numbered 4, after V lost 1 base and J lost 5 bases. The CDR3 protein is CASSQVSGRIDTQYF. The CDR3 DNA reads TGCGCCAGCAGCCAAGTTAGCGGGAGAATAGATACGCAGTATTTT.

The V call is TRBV6-5, the J call TRBJ2-5, with TRBD1 identical over 10 bases. The DNA end is more similar to TRBJ2-7, so the J call may be wrong. Looked up from germline, CDR1 is MNHEY and CDR2 is SVGAGI. The CDR3 has 15 residues. CDR3 sequence (DNA): TGTGCCAGCAGTAGGAGACAGGGGGCCCGAGGCGAGCAGTACTTC. Translation: CASSRRQGARGEQYF.